What follows describes a single TCR beta chain. There is no known antigen for this receptor. No much larger clonotype is one base removed from it; base qualities were not supplied. The entry originates in a study of blood T cell repertoires in COVID-19 (dated by TCRdb to about 2020). In the study overall: Samples covering the acute and convalescent phases of COVID-19 were provided by collaborators in the United States, Italy and Spain. The prospective study material was composed of cDNA or gDNA derived from T cells, B-cell-depleted T cells, or PBMCs. Subjects who had been exposed to COVID-19, were actively infected with it, or had recovered from it provided the deeply sampled blood TCRbeta repertoires that made up the dataset. The repertoires were made available in a free public database intended to serve as a resource for research on the immune response to SARS-CoV-2. The samples were drawn from the first 160 participants of the ongoing ImmuneRACE study and from over 950 subjects provided by 6 global collaborators. Sample metadata almost always included a de-identified subject ID, COVID-19 status, age in years and sex. Where available, HLA class I and class II types were obtained from metadata supplied by the sample provider rather than from assay-based typing.

Study-wide conclusions, independent of this receptor: Clinical and demographic metadata were provided uncurated, with the amount varying by source and participant.

V trim: 2 bases; J trim: 10 bases; unmatched bases: 13. The germline V gene (reference sequence) sets CDR1 to MNHEY and CDR2 to SMNVEV. Reading from cysteine to phenylalanine, the CDR3 counts 17 amino acids. Just CDR3 DNA is preserved here, 51 bases in frame from base 1. Whole blood was collected in K2EDTA tubes by collaborating institutions according to the institutions' own protocols. For TCRbeta analysis, collaborators shipped samples as frozen whole blood, isolated PBMCs, or DNA extracted from either of those sample types. The immunoSEQ Assay, a bias-controlled multiplex PCR, was used to amplify TCRbeta CDR3 regions from genomic DNA. The authors' analysis ran thus. Nucleated cell counts per sample were estimated from amplification of reference gene primers within the assay. To quantify the absolute abundance of each unique TCRbeta CDR3 rearrangement, sequence reads were collapsed and filtered. For each sample, productive Simpson clonality was calculated by taking the square root of Simpson's diversity index across productive rearrangements. In its TCRdb copy, this immuneACCESS table keeps in-frame sequences only and misses some clones. Where compared with another copy, unresolved V genes explain less than half of these, and the others have no known cause. From that table come the V and J calls and clone size; the DNA was used to work out D and trimming. This sample lists roughly 230,000 clones; 83% were detected once. The top ten hold roughly 5% of the sample.

This TCR came from a human donor in a cohort sampled during active COVID-19. The source material was peripheral blood. The chain couples TRBV27 to TRBJ2-1; 11 central bases correspond to TRBD2. The CDR3 reads as follows: CASSLPLAGGLNGEQFF. The bases are TGTGCCAGCAGTTTACCTCTAGCGGGGGGTTTGAACGGAGAGCAGTTCTTC.